The rows below give T cell receptor beta chains drawn from one sample of a study of blood T cell repertoires in COVID-19. Clones were read by immunoSEQ multiplex PCR, and TCRdb kept only the in-frame ones, dropping some. The table shows approximately 240,000 clones, with roughly 82% occurring only once. The source material was peripheral blood. These receptors came from a woman of 80 years or more with active or convalescent COVID-19. The CDR3 runs from the conserved cysteine through the conserved F or W. Fields, in order: clone size, D gene, J gene, V gene, CDR3 DNA, CDR3 protein. A D gene is named only where the DNA matches it firmly. A row's size may be missing; if present it is once, few, many or a size class.

NA	TRBD2	TRBJ2-1	TRBV28	TGTGCCAGCAGCGAACCGACTAGCTTCTACAATGAGCAGTTCTTC	CASSEPTSFYNEQFF
NA	TRBD2	TRBJ2-1	TRBV6-5	TGTGCCAGCACGGACAGCGGGGGGGATAATGAGCAGTTCTTC	CASTDSGGDNEQFF
few	NA	TRBJ2-1	TRBV5-1	TGCGCCAGCAGCTTGGCACCGAATGTCCAATCGGAGTTCTTC	CASSLAPNVQSEFF
NA	NA	TRBJ2-3	TRBV18	TGTGCCAGCTCACCCGTGGCTAGCACAGATACGCAGTATTTT	CASSPVASTDTQYF
NA	TRBD2	TRBJ2-7	TRBV4-1	TGCGCCAGCAGCGCCGCACTAGCGGGAGGGAAAGAGCAGTACTTC	CASSAALAGGKEQYF
NA	TRBD1	TRBJ2-7	TRBV29-1	TGCAGCGTTGAACCGACAGGGGGTCCCTACGAGCAGTACTTC	CSVEPTGGPYEQYF
NA	TRBD2	TRBJ2-5	TRBV5-1	TGCGCCAGCAGCTTGGCCTCGGGACTAGCGGCCCAAGAGACCCAGTACTTC	CASSLASGLAAQETQYF
NA	NA	TRBJ1-6	TRBV9	TGTGCCAGCAGCGTAGCTGTCGGGGTTAGCACAGATTCACCCCTCCACTTT	CASSVAVGVSTDSPLHF
NA	TRBD1	TRBJ2-3	TRBV5-4	TGTGCCAGCAGCTCCAGACAGGGGGCAGATACGCAGTATTTT	CASSSRQGADTQYF
NA	NA	TRBJ2-6	TRBV10-3	TGTGCCACTCGGACAGCTGGGGCCAACGTCCTGACTTTC	CATRTAGANVLTF
NA	NA	TRBJ1-2	TRBV6-5	TGTGCCAGTTCCGACAGGAACTATGGCTACACCTTC	CASSDRNYGYTF